The clone carrying this TCR beta chain occurred a few times. Sequencing was performed with immunoSEQ multiplex PCR; in TCRdb, only in-frame clones are kept and a portion is missing. The sample yields about 2.3 million clones, 93% seen once. CDR1 and CDR2 from the germline V gene are ENHRY and SYGVKD. The CDR3 loop spans 13 amino acids. The V and J ends lost 8 bases and 4 bases respectively, with 12 bases between them. This sample is part of a study of shared clonotypes between healthy human individuals. This chain links TRBV10-3 with TRBJ1-5, with D possibly matching TRBD1 (5 bases). The source of this sequence is a man aged 18 to 30 in good health. Some clones in this sample may be carry-over from other donors' samples. The sample consisted of naive CD4+ T cells from PBMCs. Subset indicated: CD45RA+ positively selected. CDR3 in DNA: TGTGCCATCGGGGCTGGGGGAAATCAGCCCCAGCATTTT. It codes for CAIGAGGNQPQHF.